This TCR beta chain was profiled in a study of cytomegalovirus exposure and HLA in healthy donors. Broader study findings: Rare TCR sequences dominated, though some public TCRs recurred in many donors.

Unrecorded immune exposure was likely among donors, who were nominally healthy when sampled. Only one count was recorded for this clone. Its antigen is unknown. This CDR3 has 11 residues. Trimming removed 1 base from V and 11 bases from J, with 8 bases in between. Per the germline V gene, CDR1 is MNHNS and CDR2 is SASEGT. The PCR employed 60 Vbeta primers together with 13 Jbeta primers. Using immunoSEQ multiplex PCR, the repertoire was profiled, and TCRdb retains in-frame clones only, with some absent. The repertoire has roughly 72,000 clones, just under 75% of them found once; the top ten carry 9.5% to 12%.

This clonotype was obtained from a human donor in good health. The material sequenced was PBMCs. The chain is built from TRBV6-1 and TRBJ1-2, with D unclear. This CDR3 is CASSEGREYTF. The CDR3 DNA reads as TGTGCCAGCAGTGAAGGGCGGGAGTACACCTTC.